This TCR beta chain was captured by sequencing in a study of blood T cell repertoires in COVID-19. About the study: Samples came from the United States, Italy and Spain, spanning acute and convalescent COVID-19.

This clone was counted a single time. Germline CDR1 MNHEY, CDR2 SMNVEV (reference sequence). V shed 6 bases, J shed 3 bases, and the junction held 7 bases outside the gene matches. The CDR3 is 15 residues long. Participant ages covered roughly 18 to 89 years across some 25 US areas. Participants' reported clinical history set cohort assignment. Donors of Cohort 3 who recovered were those that had two negative PCRs, clearance, or symptom resolution. The repertoire was sequenced with immunoSEQ multiplex PCR; TCRdb's copy has only in-frame clones and lacks some. The table has about 370,000 clones, 75% to 90% seen once; the top ten hold about 1%.

Sample: PBMCs or T cells enriched from blood (not recorded which). V usage is TRBV27 and J usage is TRBJ1-2; 10 positions agree with TRBD1. This receptor was identified in a young man who had recovered from COVID-19. The CDR3 protein is CASSIRTGGDYGYTF. For the CDR3, the DNA is TGTGCCAGCAGCATAAGGACAGGGGGGGACTATGGCTACACCTTC.